The entry below describes one T cell receptor (beta chain). The target antigen is unknown. This entry belongs to a study of T-cell reconstitution after alpha-beta-depleted transplantation in children. Germline V gene lookup returns CDR1 SGHTA and CDR2 FQGNSA. This CDR3 contains 15 residues. V was clipped by 1 base and J by 7 bases, with 11 bases between them. A TCRbeta library incorporating unique molecular identifiers was prepared. One entry per CDR3 protein, called by TCRdb with MiXCR from the PCR reads. This repertoire shows hundreds of thousands of distinct CDR3 sequences, less than 9% found once; its top ten account for roughly 5.8%. Study-wide results and limits: Surviving thymic progenitors and recipient T cells were the source of high TCRbeta diversity at day 60 in some patients. When one year had passed after transplant, most T-cell counts and diversity came from newly produced T cells. Roughly two months post-transplant, alpha-beta T cells reportedly originated from several hundred graft clones that had expanded.

The source was PBMCs, mostly from graft donor cells, collected 180 days after TCRalphabeta/CD19-depleted stem cell transplant. The chain uses TRBV7-2 and TRBJ1-6, with D hard to call. The TCR sequence derives from a male patient younger than 18 who had a stem cell transplant for acute lymphoblastic leukemia, so the T cells may come from the graft donor. The CDR3 DNA sequence: TGTGCCAGCAGCTTAGGCGGGCAGTTAAATTCACCCCTCCACTTT. Protein sequence: CASSLGGQLNSPLHF.